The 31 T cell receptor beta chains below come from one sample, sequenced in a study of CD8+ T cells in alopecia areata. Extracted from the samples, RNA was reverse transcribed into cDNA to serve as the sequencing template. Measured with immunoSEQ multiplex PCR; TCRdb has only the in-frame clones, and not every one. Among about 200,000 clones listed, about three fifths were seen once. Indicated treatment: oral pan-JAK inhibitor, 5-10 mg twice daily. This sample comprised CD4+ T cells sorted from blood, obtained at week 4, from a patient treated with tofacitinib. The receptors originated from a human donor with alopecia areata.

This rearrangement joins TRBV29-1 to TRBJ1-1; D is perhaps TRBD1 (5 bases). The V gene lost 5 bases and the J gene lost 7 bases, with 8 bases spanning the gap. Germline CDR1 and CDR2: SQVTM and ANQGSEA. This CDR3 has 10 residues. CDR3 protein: CSVRGVEAFF. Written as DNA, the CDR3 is TGCAGCGTTAGGGGTGTTGAAGCTTTCTTT.

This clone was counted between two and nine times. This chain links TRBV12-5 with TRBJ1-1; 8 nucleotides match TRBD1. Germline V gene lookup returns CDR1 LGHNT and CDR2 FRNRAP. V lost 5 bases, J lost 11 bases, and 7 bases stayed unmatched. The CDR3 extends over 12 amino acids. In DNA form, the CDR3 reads TGTGCTAGTGGTCCTTGGACAGGGAAGGCTTTCTTT. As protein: CASGPWTGKAFF. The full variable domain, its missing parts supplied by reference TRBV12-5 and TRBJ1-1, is DARVTQTPRHKVTEMGQEVTMRCQPILGHNTVFWYRQTMMQGLELLAYFRNRAPLDDSGMPKDRFSAEMPDATLATLKIQPSEPRDSAVYFCASGPWTGKAFFGQGTRLTVV.

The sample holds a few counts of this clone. CDR3 sequence reads: CASSSGTGYNEQFF. In DNA form, the CDR3 reads TGTGCCAGCAGTTCCGGGACAGGTTACAATGAGCAGTTCTTC. V is TRBV6-5 and J is TRBJ2-1; TRBD1 matches 8 bases. Losses at the gene ends were 4 bases for V and 4 bases for J; bases not matched to a gene: 3. Per the germline V gene, CDR1 is MNHEY and CDR2 is SVGAGI. This CDR3 is built from 14 residues.

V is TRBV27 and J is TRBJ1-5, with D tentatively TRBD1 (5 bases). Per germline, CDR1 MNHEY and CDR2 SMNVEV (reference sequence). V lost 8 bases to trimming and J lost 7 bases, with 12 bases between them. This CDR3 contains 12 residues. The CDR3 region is CASGVRGQPQHF. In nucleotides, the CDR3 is TGTGCCAGCGGGGTCCGGGGGCAGCCCCAGCATTTT.

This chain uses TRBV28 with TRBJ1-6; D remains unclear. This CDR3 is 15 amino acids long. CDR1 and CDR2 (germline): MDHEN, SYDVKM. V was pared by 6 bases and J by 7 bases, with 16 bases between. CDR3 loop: CASSLPLVGNSPLHF. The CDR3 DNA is TGTGCCAGCAGCCTCCCTCTTGTAGGAAATTCACCCCTCCACTTT. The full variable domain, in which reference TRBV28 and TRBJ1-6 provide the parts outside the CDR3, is DVKVTQSSRYLVKRTGEKVFLECVQDMDHENMFWYRQDPGLGLRLIYFSYDVKMKEKGDIPEGYSVSREKKERFSLILESASTNQTSMYLCASSLPLVGNSPLHFGNGTRLTVT.

As DNA, the CDR3 is TGTGCCAGCAGTTACTCGATATGGGGGAACTATGGCTACACCTTC. It is translated as CASSYSIWGNYGYTF. The gene calls are TRBV6-5 and TRBJ1-2; possible D gene TRBD1, 5 bases. The CDR3 covers 15 residues. V lost 0 bases and J lost 2, with 10 bases in between. CDR1 MNHEY and CDR2 SVGAGI come from the germline V gene.

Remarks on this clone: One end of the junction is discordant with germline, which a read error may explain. Here the CDR3 reads CASSLRGETQYF. The DNA for the CDR3 is TGTGCTAGCAGCTTGAGAGGCGAGACCCAGTACTTC. This chain uses TRBV7-7 with TRBJ2-5; D is uncertain. CDR3 length: 12 amino acids. From germline, CDR1 is SSHAT and CDR2 FNYEAQ (reference sequence).

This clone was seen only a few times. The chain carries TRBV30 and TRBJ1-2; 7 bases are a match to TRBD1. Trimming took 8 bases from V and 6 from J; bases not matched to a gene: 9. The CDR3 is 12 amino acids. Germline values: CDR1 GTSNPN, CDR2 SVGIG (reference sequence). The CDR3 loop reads CAIERDSHGYTF. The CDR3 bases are TGTGCCATCGAGAGGGACAGTCATGGCTACACCTTC.

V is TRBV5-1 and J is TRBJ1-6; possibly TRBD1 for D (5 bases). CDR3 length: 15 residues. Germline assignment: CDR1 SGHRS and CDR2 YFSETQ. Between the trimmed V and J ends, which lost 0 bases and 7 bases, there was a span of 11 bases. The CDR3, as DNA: TGCGCCAGCAGCTTGGACCAGGGAGTAAATTCACCCCTCCACTTT. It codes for CASSLDQGVNSPLHF.

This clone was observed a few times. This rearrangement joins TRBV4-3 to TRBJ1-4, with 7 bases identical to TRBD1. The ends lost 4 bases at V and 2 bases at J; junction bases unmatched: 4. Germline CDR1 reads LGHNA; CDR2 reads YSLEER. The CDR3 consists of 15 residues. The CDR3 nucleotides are TGCGCCAGCAGCCGGACGGGACAGACTAATGAAAAACTGTTTTTT. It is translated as CASSRTGQTNEKLFF.

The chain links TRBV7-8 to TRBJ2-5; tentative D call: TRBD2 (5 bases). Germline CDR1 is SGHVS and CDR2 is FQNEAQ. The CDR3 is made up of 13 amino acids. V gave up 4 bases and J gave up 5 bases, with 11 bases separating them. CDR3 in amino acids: CASSYRPGETQYF. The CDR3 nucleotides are TGTGCCAGCAGCTACCGACCGGGGGAGACCCAGTACTTC.

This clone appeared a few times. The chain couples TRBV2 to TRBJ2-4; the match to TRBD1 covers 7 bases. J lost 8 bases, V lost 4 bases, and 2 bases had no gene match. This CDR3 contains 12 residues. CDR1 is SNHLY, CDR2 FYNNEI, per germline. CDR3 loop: CASSVRGYIQYF. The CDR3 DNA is TGTGCCAGCAGTGTCAGGGGGTACATTCAGTACTTC.

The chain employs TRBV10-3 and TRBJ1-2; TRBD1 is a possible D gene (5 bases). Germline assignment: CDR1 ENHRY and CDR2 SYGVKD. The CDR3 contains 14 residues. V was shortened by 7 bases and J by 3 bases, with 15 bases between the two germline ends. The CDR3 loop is CAINPTGRDYGYTF. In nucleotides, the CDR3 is TGTGCCATCAATCCCACAGGACGAGACTATGGCTACACCTTC.

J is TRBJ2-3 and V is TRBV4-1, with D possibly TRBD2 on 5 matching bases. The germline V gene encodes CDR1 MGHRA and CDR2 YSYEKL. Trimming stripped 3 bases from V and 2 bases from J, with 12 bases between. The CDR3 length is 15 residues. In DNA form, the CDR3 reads TGCGCCAGCAGCCATACCGGACTTAACACAGATACGCAGTATTTT. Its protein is CASSHTGLNTDTQYF.

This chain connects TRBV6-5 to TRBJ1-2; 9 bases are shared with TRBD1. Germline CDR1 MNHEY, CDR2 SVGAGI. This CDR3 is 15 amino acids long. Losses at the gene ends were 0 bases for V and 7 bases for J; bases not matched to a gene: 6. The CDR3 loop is CASSYSDRGTVGYTF. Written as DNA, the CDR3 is TGTGCCAGCAGTTACTCGGACAGGGGAACAGTTGGCTACACCTTC.

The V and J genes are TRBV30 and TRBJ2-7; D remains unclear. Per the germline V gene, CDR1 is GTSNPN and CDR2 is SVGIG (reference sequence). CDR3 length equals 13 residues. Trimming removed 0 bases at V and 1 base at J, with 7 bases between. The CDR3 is CAWSVPLSYEQYF. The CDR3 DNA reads TGTGCCTGGAGTGTACCTCTATCCTACGAGCAGTACTTC.

The CDR3 DNA follows: TGTGCCTGGAGGGCCCAGGGACCGAGGGGCTATGGCTACACCTTC. Protein product: CAWRAQGPRGYGYTF. The chain couples TRBV30 to TRBJ1-2; tentative D call: TRBD1 (5 bases). The V gene's germline CDR1 is GTSNPN and CDR2 SVGIG (reference sequence). This CDR3 is built from 15 residues. V lost 3 bases and J lost 4, with 18 bases in between.

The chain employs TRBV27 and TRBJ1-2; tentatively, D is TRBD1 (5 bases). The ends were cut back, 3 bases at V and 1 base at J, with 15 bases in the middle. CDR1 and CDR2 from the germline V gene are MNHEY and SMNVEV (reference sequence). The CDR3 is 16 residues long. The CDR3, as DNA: TGTGCCAGCAGTTTGTCCTACAGGTTGAATAACTATGGCTACACCTTC. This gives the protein CASSLSYRLNNYGYTF.

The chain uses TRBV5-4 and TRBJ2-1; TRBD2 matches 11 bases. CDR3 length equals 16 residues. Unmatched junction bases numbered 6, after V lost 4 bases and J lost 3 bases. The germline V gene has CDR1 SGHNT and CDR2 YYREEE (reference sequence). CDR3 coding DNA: TGTGCCAGCAGCGCGGCAACTAGCGGGGGCTACAATGAGCAGTTCTTC. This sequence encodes CASSAATSGGYNEQFF.

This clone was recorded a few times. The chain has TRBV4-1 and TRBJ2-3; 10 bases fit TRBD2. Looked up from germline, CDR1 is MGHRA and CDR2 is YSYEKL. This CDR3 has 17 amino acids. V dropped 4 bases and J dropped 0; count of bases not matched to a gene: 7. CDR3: CASSLSGGPSSTDTQYF. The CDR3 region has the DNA TGCGCCAGCAGCCTTAGCGGGGGGCCATCCAGCACAGATACGCAGTATTTT.

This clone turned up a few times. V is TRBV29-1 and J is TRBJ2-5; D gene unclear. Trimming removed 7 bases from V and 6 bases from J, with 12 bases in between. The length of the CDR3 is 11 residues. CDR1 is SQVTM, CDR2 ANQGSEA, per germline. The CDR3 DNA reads TGCAGCGCTTCGATAGCACAGACCCAGTACTTC. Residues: CSASIAQTQYF.

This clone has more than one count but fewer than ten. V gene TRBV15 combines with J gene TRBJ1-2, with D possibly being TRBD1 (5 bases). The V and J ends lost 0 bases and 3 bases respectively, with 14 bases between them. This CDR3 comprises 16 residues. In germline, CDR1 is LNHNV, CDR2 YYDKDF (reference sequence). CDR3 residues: CATSRDQSREDYGYTF. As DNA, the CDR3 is TGTGCCACCAGCAGAGATCAGAGCAGGGAAGACTATGGCTACACCTTC. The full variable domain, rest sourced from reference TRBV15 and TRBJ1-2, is DAMVIQNPRYQVTQFGKPVTLSCSQTLNHNVMYWYQQKSSQAPKLLFHYYDKDFNNEADTPDNFQSRRPNTSFCFLDIRSPGLGDTAMYLCATSRDQSREDYGYTFGSGTRLTVV.

DNA for the CDR3: TGTGCCAGCAGCCATCAAACTAGCGGGGGGGCAGAGGGCACAGATACGCAGTATTTT. It codes for CASSHQTSGGAEGTDTQYF. The chain carries TRBV4-2 and TRBJ2-3; 13 bases line up with TRBD2. This CDR3 region has 19 residues. CDR1 and CDR2 (germline): LGHNA, YNFKEQ. With V trimmed by 3 bases and J by 1 base, 10 bases remained unmatched.

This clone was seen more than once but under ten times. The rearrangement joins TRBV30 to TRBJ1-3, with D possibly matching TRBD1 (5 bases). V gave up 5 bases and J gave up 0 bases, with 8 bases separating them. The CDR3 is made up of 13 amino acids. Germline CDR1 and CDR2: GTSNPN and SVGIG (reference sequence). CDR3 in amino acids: CAWEGLSGNTIYF. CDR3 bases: TGTGCCTGGGAGGGGCTCTCTGGAAACACCATATATTTT.

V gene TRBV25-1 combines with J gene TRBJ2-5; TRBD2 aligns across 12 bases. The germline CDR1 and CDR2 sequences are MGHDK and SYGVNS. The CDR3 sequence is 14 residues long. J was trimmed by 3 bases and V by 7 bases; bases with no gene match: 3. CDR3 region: CASNLAGGKETQYF. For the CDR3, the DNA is TGTGCCAGCAACCTAGCGGGGGGGAAAGAGACCCAGTACTTC.

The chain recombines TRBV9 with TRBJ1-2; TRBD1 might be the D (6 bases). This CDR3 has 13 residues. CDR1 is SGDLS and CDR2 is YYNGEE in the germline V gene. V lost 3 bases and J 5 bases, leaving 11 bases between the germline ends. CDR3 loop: CASSGTGSYGYTF. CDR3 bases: TGTGCCAGCAGCGGAACAGGGTCGTATGGCTACACCTTC.

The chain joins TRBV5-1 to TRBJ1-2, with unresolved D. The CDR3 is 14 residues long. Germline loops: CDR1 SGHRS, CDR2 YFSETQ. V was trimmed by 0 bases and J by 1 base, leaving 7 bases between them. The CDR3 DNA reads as TGCGCCAGCAGCTTGGATGCCAATAACTATGGCTACACCTTC. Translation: CASSLDANNYGYTF.

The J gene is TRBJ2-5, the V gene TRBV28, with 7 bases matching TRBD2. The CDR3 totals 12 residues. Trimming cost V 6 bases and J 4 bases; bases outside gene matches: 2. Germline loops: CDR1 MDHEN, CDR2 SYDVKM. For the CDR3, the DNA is TGTGCCAGCAGCCCGGGGGGAGAGACCCAGTACTTC. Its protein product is CASSPGGETQYF.

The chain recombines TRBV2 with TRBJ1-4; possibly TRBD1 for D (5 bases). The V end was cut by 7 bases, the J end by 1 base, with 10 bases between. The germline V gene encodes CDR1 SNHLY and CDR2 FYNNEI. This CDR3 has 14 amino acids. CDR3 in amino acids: CASMRGGTNEKLFF. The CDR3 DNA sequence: TGTGCCAGCATGAGGGGCGGAACTAATGAAAAACTGTTTTTT.

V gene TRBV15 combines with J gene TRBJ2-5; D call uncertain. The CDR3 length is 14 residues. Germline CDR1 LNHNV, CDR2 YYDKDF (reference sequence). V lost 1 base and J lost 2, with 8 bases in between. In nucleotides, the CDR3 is TGTGCCACCAGCAGAGTCGTGGCGCAAGAGACCCAGTACTTC. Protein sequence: CATSRVVAQETQYF. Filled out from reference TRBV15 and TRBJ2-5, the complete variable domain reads DAMVIQNPRYQVTQFGKPVTLSCSQTLNHNVMYWYQQKSSQAPKLLFHYYDKDFNNEADTPDNFQSRRPNTSFCFLDIRSPGLGDTAMYLCATSRVVAQETQYFGPGTRLLVL.

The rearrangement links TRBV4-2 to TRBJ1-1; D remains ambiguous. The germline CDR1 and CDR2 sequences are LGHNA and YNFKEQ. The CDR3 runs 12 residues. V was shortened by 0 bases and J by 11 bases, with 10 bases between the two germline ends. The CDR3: CASSQEGISAFF. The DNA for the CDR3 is TGTGCCAGCAGCCAAGAGGGCATATCCGCTTTCTTT.